Listed below are T cell receptor beta chains from one sample, sequenced in a study of T cell responses to AZD1222 COVID-19 vaccine. Libraries were prepared by immunoSEQ multiplex PCR; TCRdb keeps only in-frame clonotypes and omits some of them. Among around 80,000 clones listed, 80% to 90% were seen once. The specimen was peripheral blood, collected 28 days after the second AZD1222 dose. These TCRs come from an adult who received the AZD1222 COVID-19 vaccine. CDR3s include the opening cysteine and the closing phenylalanine or tryptophan.

v_call: TRBV9; cdr3_aa: CASSARLAGGLDTGELFF
v_call: TRBV3-1/TRBV3-2; cdr3_aa: CASSQTDSSPPDTQYF
v_call: TRBV7-2; cdr3_aa: CASSPQGGSNQPQHF
v_call: TRBV5-1; cdr3_aa: CASSQGQGTDTQYF
v_call: TRBV19; cdr3_aa: CASSISQGAAAEQFF
v_call: TRBV11-3; cdr3_aa: CASSETPSYEQYF
v_call: TRBV19; cdr3_aa: CASSFRTYPGRTYEQYF
v_call: TRBV27; cdr3_aa: CASRKGVRNTEAFF
v_call: TRBV7-2; cdr3_aa: CASSSGLTNQPQHF
v_call: TRBV4-1; cdr3_aa: CASSKNTGVGEKLFF
v_call: TRBV7-8; cdr3_aa: CASSLAGTLYNEQFF
v_call: TRBV7-2; cdr3_aa: CASSAGTVNTEAFF
v_call: TRBV27; cdr3_aa: CASSPARDTQYF
v_call: TRBV27; cdr3_aa: CASSRSGSSHNEQFF
v_call: TRBV28; cdr3_aa: CASWRTADEKLFF
v_call: TRBV4-3; cdr3_aa: CASSQGRTGDHEQYF
v_call: TRBV19; cdr3_aa: CASSISNQPQHF
v_call: TRBV3-1/TRBV3-2; cdr3_aa: CASSPPGRSLTNTGELFF
v_call: TRBV15; cdr3_aa: CATSRDRTSAETQYF
v_call: TRBV18; cdr3_aa: CASSPGTGSQYEQYF
v_call: TRBV6-6; cdr3_aa: CASSYVGNQPQHF
v_call: TRBV7-3; cdr3_aa: CASSLEGSREAFF
v_call: TRBV30; cdr3_aa: CAWSVQGNQPQHF
v_call: TRBV28; cdr3_aa: CASSLRGTIYNSPLHF
v_call: TRBV11-3; cdr3_aa: CASSLAAQDIQYF
v_call: TRBV9; cdr3_aa: CASSPPGQGGGREKLFF
v_call: TRBV14; cdr3_aa: CASSQGLAVSNEQFF
v_call: TRBV11-2; cdr3_aa: CASSPDAASRRNEQFF
v_call: TRBV4-3; cdr3_aa: CASSEIGGGGYTF
v_call: TRBV19; cdr3_aa: CASTASGRADTQYF
v_call: TRBV28; cdr3_aa: CASSLPRQGKDYGYTF
v_call: TRBV28; cdr3_aa: CASSFWADQETQYF
v_call: TRBV7-9; cdr3_aa: CASSLVVYEQYF
v_call: TRBV4-1; cdr3_aa: CASSQVTKAPPRAQYF
v_call: TRBV5-4; cdr3_aa: CASSLRGTVAYEQYF
v_call: TRBV6-5; cdr3_aa: CASPGGAMNTEAFF
v_call: TRBV7-9; cdr3_aa: CASSSRTGGETQYF
v_call: TRBV5-6; cdr3_aa: CASSPTSGGVDTQYF
v_call: TRBV28; cdr3_aa: CASRQQGASGYNEQFF
v_call: TRBV27; cdr3_aa: CASSLSTSGRSNEQFF
v_call: TRBV12-3/TRBV12-4; cdr3_aa: CASSFYPGTQYF